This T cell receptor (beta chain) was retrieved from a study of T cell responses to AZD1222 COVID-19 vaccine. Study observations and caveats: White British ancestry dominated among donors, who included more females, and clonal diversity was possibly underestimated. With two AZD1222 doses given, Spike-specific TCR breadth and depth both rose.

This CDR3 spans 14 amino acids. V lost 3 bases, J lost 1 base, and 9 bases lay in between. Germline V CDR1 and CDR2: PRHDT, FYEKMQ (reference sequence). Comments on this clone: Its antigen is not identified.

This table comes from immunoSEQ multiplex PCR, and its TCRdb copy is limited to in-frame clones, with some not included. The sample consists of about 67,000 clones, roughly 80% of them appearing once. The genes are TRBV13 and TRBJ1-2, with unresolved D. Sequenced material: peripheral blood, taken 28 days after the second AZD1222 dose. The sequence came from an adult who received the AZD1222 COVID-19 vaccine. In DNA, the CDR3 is TGTGCCAGCAGCTTGGGAGGGAATAACTATGGCTACACCTTC. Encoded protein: CASSLGGNNYGYTF.